These 21 T cell receptor beta chains were sequenced from one sample in a study of shared clonotypes between healthy human individuals. The table came from immunoSEQ multiplex PCR; TCRdb's copy has only in-frame clones and leaves some out. The table has roughly 760,000 clones, about 74% seen once. Input material: memory CD4+ T cells sorted from blood. Subset here: CD45RA-negative fraction. These receptors originate from a woman aged 25-40 years in good health.

The chain links TRBV28 to TRBJ2-7; D is perhaps TRBD2 (5 bases). Trimming pared 3 bases from V and 0 bases from J, leaving 27 bases between. This CDR3 comprises 20 residues. The germline gives CDR1 MDHEN, CDR2 SYDVKM. Here the CDR3 reads CASSFGDRWRAELSSYEQYF. The CDR3 DNA is TGTGCCAGCAGTTTTGGAGATCGTTGGCGGGCGGAATTAAGCTCCTACGAGCAGTACTTC.

The CDR3: CASSDYGAGANVLTF. DNA of the CDR3: TGTGCCAGCAGTGATTACGGGGCTGGGGCCAACGTCCTGACTTTC. This sequence joins TRBV2 and TRBJ2-6; D is possibly TRBD2 (5 bases). CDR3 length equals 15 residues. V was cut by 3 bases and J by 2 bases, with 8 bases left in between. Germline-derived CDR1 and CDR2 are SNHLY and FYNNEI.

The J gene is TRBJ2-3, the V gene TRBV7-8, with 12 bases matching TRBD2. V was pared by 4 bases and J by 3 bases, with 11 bases of the junction left unmatched. Germline values: CDR1 SGHVS, CDR2 FQNEAQ. The CDR3 has 18 amino acids. The CDR3 protein is CASSSLAGGRRYTDTQYF. For the CDR3, the DNA is TGTGCCAGCAGCTCCCTAGCGGGAGGGCGGAGATATACAGATACGCAGTATTTT.

The chain has TRBV7-9 and TRBJ2-7; 7 bases line up with TRBD1. Trimming at V came to 2 bases and at J to 0 bases, leaving 7 bases not matched to a gene. Germline V gene lookup returns CDR1 SEHNR and CDR2 FQNEAQ (reference sequence). The CDR3 sequence is 16 residues long. This CDR3 reads CASSLSLTGLSYEQYF. Written as DNA, the CDR3 is TGTGCCAGCAGCTTAAGCTTGACAGGGCTCTCCTACGAGCAGTACTTC.

The chain uses TRBV20-1 and TRBJ2-1; 8 nucleotides align to TRBD2. This CDR3 region has 11 residues. Germline V lookup: CDR1 DFQATT, CDR2 SNEGSKA (reference sequence). CDR3 residues: CRGTRGHEQFF. The CDR3 nucleotides read TGCAGGGGGACTAGGGGCCATGAGCAGTTCTTC.

V and J are TRBV18 and TRBJ1-1; no firm D call. The CDR3 length is 14 residues. Trimming took 2 bases from V and 7 from J, leaving 14 bases between them. The germline V gene has CDR1 KGHSH and CDR2 LQKENI. CDR3 protein: CASSPVLGYDEAFF. CDR3 in DNA: TGTGCCAGCTCACCAGTGCTAGGGTATGATGAAGCTTTCTTT.

The chain combines TRBV5-1 with TRBJ1-1; 7 nucleotides align to TRBD1. The V and J ends lost 4 bases and 11 bases, in that order; junction bases with no gene match: 11. Germline CDR1 and CDR2: SGHRS and YFSETQ. The CDR3 contains 13 residues. The CDR3 DNA reads TGCGCCAGCAGCGAGACCCCGACAGGGACGGCTTTCTTT. The encoded protein is CASSETPTGTAFF. The whole variable domain, remainder taken from reference TRBV5-1 and TRBJ1-1, is KAGVTQTPRYLIKTRGQQVTLSCSPISGHRSVSWYQQTPGQGLQFLFEYFSETQRNKGNFPGRFSGRQFSNSRSEMNVSTLELGDSALYLCASSETPTGTAFFGQGTRLTVV.

In DNA, the CDR3 is TGCAGCGTTGGTAATAGCGGGAGTCACTCCTACAATGAGCAGTTCTTC. Amino acid sequence: CSVGNSGSHSYNEQFF. V is TRBV29-1 and J is TRBJ2-1; 9 nucleotides line up with TRBD2. CDR1 SQVTM and CDR2 ANQGSEA come from the germline V gene. This CDR3 has 16 amino acids. The junction had 7 bases not matched to a gene; V was cut back by 4 bases and J by 0 bases.

This clone was seen more than once but under ten times. The V and J genes are TRBV7-9 and TRBJ1-4, with 7 positions matching TRBD1. V was pared by 5 bases and J by 7 bases, with 7 bases of the junction left unmatched. Germline CDR1 reads SEHNR; CDR2 reads FQNEAQ (reference sequence). The CDR3 has 14 amino acids. CDR3 nucleotides: TGTGCCAGCAGCCCACAGGGGCTGGGTGAAAAACTGTTTTTT. It yields the protein CASSPQGLGEKLFF.

The genes are TRBV10-2 and TRBJ2-5; tentatively, D is TRBD1 or TRBD2 (5 bases each). The DNA end favors TRBJ2-7, so the J call may be wrong. The CDR3 consists of 12 residues. CDR1 is WSHSY and CDR2 is SAAADI in the germline V gene. CDR3 sequence: CASGTASYEQYF. As DNA, the CDR3 is TGCGCCAGCGGGACGGCGTCCTACGAGCAGTACTTC.

J is TRBJ2-5 and V is TRBV4-1, with D possibly being TRBD2 (5 bases). Germline loops: CDR1 MGHRA, CDR2 YSYEKL. This CDR3 is built from 16 residues. V lost 1 base to trimming and J lost 3 bases, with 15 bases between them. The CDR3 DNA follows: TGCGCCAGCAGCCAAGCACCCGCAATGACTAAAGAGACCCAGTACTTC. It specifies CASSQAPAMTKETQYF.

The chain has TRBV30 and TRBJ2-6; D gene ambiguous. Germline V lookup: CDR1 GTSNPN, CDR2 SVGIG (reference sequence). The V end was cut by 7 bases, the J end by 0 bases, with 10 bases between. The CDR3 consists of 14 residues. CDR3 residues: CAYGRSSGANVLTF. The CDR3 nucleotides read TGTGCCTACGGCCGAAGCTCTGGGGCCAACGTCCTGACTTTC. The full variable domain, in which reference TRBV30 and TRBJ2-6 provide the parts outside the CDR3, is SQTIHQWPATLVQPVGSPLSLECTVEGTSNPNLYWYRQAAGRGLQLLFYSVGIGQISSEVPQNLSASRPQDRQFILSSKKLLLSDSGFYLCAYGRSSGANVLTFGAGSRLTVL.

Here the CDR3 DNA reads TGTGCCATCAGTGAGTCATTGGGACTAGCGGGATTCTACGAGCAGTACTTC. As protein: CAISESLGLAGFYEQYF. The chain recombines TRBV10-3 with TRBJ2-7; 13 nucleotides align to TRBD2. J gave up 3 bases and V 0 bases, and 5 bases lay outside the gene matches. This CDR3 region has 17 residues. Germline CDR1 is ENHRY and CDR2 is SYGVKD.

The CDR3 DNA reads TGTGCCAGCAGTCGGGACACGTACTATTCACCCCTCCACTTT. This encodes CASSRDTYYSPLHF. The rearrangement joins TRBV27 to TRBJ1-6; tentatively, D is TRBD1 (6 bases). The V gene's germline CDR1 is MNHEY and CDR2 SMNVEV (reference sequence). This CDR3 region has 14 residues. Trimming stripped 5 bases from V and 8 bases from J, with 13 bases between.

The V call is TRBV28, the J call TRBJ2-7; unclear D gene. This CDR3 has 14 amino acids. Deletions cut 5 bases from V and 4 bases from J, with 15 bases between. Germline CDR1 MDHEN, CDR2 SYDVKM. The CDR3 nucleotides are TGTGCCAGCAGTGCCTCCGTCGGGCGTTACGAGCAGTACTTC. It is translated as CASSASVGRYEQYF. Combining the CDR3 with reference TRBV28 and TRBJ2-7 gives the whole variable domain DVKVTQSSRYLVKRTGEKVFLECVQDMDHENMFWYRQDPGLGLRLIYFSYDVKMKEKGDIPEGYSVSREKKERFSLILESASTNQTSMYLCASSASVGRYEQYFGPGTRLTVT.

The V gene is TRBV30, the J gene TRBJ1-3; no firm D call. The CDR3 runs to 13 residues. Germline CDR1 is GTSNPN and CDR2 is SVGIG (reference sequence). V was trimmed by 2 bases and J by 4 bases, leaving 9 bases between them. CDR3 sequence: CAWSFGIGNTIYF. CDR3 nucleotide sequence: TGTGCCTGGAGTTTTGGGATAGGAAACACCATATATTTT.

This clone was counted a single time. The chain links TRBV2 to TRBJ2-5; 8 nucleotides line up with TRBD1. The CDR3 is 12 residues long. The J segment lost 5 bases and the V segment lost 11 bases, leaving 7 bases of the junction unmatched. CDR1 and CDR2 (germline): SNHLY, FYNNEI. The CDR3 loop is CAGQGTVETQYF. CDR3 coding DNA: TGTGCCGGACAGGGCACCGTGGAGACCCAGTACTTC.

The CDR3 here is CASSLDGFPSPDYGYTF. CDR3 coding DNA: TGTGCCAGCAGCTTGGACGGGTTTCCCAGCCCTGACTATGGCTACACCTTC. The V call is TRBV5-5, the J call TRBJ1-2, with unresolved D. Germline-derived CDR1 and CDR2 are SGHKS and YYEKEE (reference sequence). The germline V and J ends were trimmed by 0 bases and 3 bases, with 18 bases remaining between them. This CDR3 region has 17 residues.

Ten or more counts support this clone. J is TRBJ2-7 and V is TRBV4-2, with 11 bases that match TRBD2. Germline assignment: CDR1 LGHNA and CDR2 YNFKEQ. The CDR3 spans 18 residues. The ends lost 3 bases at V and 5 bases at J; junction bases unmatched: 15. CDR3 in amino acids: CASSHHPEGSGGAHEQYF. The CDR3 coding sequence is TGTGCCAGCAGCCACCACCCCGAGGGTAGCGGGGGGGCCCACGAGCAGTACTTC.

On this clone itself: The sample has other DNA sequences that encode this CDR3 too. As DNA, the CDR3 is TGTGCCAGTAGTATAGGCTCTGGGGGCACTGAAGCTTTCTTT. It translates to CASSIGSGGTEAFF. J is TRBJ1-1 and V is TRBV19; tentatively, D is TRBD1 (5 bases). Looked up from germline, CDR1 is LNHDA and CDR2 is SQIVND (reference sequence). The CDR3 covers 14 residues. Trimming pared 1 base from V and 4 bases from J, leaving 10 bases between.

The genes are TRBV6-5 and TRBJ2-3, with unresolved D. Per germline, CDR1 MNHEY and CDR2 SVGAGI. The CDR3 runs 13 residues. Trimming shortened V by 2 bases and J by 2 bases, and 5 bases separated the two germline ends. This CDR3 reads CASSYDNTDTQYF. Here the CDR3 DNA reads TGTGCCAGCAGTTACGACAACACAGATACGCAGTATTTT.